The rows below give T cell receptor beta chains drawn from one sample of a study of technical replicates of blood from a handful of donors. Profiling relied on immunoSEQ multiplex PCR, and the TCRdb table lists in-frame clones only, not all of them. This table has 7,500 to 8,500 clones, 85% to 90% appearing once. The sample taken for sequencing was PBMCs. Every receptor here comes from a human donor in good health. The CDR3 runs from the conserved cysteine through the conserved F or W.

CDR3 protein	CDR3 length	V gene	J gene
CASSLDSGSGKSEQYF	16	TRBV11-3	TRBJ2-7
CASSGLAGGADTQYF	15	TRBV6-5	TRBJ2-3
CASSGTSGTSSTDTQYF	17	TRBV2	TRBJ2-3
CAIRSGGGDYNQPQHF	16	TRBV10-3	TRBJ1-5
CASSLGGAGPYEQYF	15	TRBV5-5	TRBJ2-7
CASSPTTDTQYF	12	TRBV5-1	TRBJ2-3
CASSYSTGDYGYTF	14	TRBV6-5	TRBJ1-2
CASSYSTSVRGYEQYF	16	TRBV6-5	TRBJ2-7
CASSVRLAGGPTDTQYF	17	TRBV5-4	TRBJ2-3
CASRTGIMNTEAFF	14	TRBV6-5	TRBJ1-1
CASSLASGQGAGEQYF	16	TRBV28	TRBJ2-7
CAWSDGPRLAQFF	13	TRBV30	TRBJ2-1
CASSLWLGQGLTYEQYF	17	TRBV5-4	TRBJ2-7
CASSPGLQETQYF	13	TRBV11-1	TRBJ2-5
CASSQGVFYEQYF	13	TRBV7-8	TRBJ2-7
CSVPRQAWGDTQYF	14	TRBV29-1	TRBJ2-3
CASSPIGTPDYEQYF	15	TRBV7-6	TRBJ2-7
CASSFYRGDGYGYTF	15	TRBV27	TRBJ1-2
CASASGTGELFF	12	TRBV25-1	TRBJ2-2
CASSYARGGEKLFF	14	TRBV6-5	TRBJ1-4
CASTFQGSNQPQHF	14	TRBV2	TRBJ1-5
CASSLGPSSGYNEQFF	16	TRBV11-2	TRBJ2-1
CASSFILAGANTGELFF	17	TRBV28	TRBJ2-2
CAWSASLGTDTQYF	14	TRBV30	TRBJ2-3
CASRSRGGRGEEKLFF	16	TRBV19	TRBJ1-4
CASRPATGWHGYTF	14	TRBV19	TRBJ1-2
CSADRTNTGELFF	13	TRBV29-1	TRBJ2-2
CASSPGGGHTDTQYF	15	TRBV7-9	TRBJ2-3
CSAGTSRQSSYNEQFF	16	TRBV29-1	TRBJ2-1
CASSPGGPYEQYF	13	TRBV5-6	TRBJ2-7
CASRASGSIGELFF	14	TRBV7-9	TRBJ2-2
CASTIRGEQFF	11	TRBV28	TRBJ2-1
CASRRQGRYEQYF	13	TRBV27	TRBJ2-7
CASSRGAGVEETQYF	15	TRBV11-2	TRBJ2-5
CASIEGGREKLFF	13	TRBV6-1	TRBJ1-4
CASSEKGDLTDTQYF	15	TRBV6-1	TRBJ2-3
CASSEASGSPDTQYF	15	TRBV6-1	TRBJ2-3
CASRRNRDSNNTEAFF	16	TRBV19	TRBJ1-1
CSALPIAGTGELFF	14	TRBV29-1	TRBJ2-2
CASRTSGNTGELFF	14	TRBV5-1	TRBJ2-2
CASTFQGIGLSYEQYF	16	TRBV5-8	TRBJ2-7
CASSVVDRGAQETQYF	16	TRBV9	TRBJ2-5
CASSLDRGYGYTF	13	TRBV5-1	TRBJ1-2
CASSLLAGTQDTQYF	15	TRBV5-1	TRBJ2-3
CSAVNSYEQYF	11	TRBV29-1	TRBJ2-7
CASSDPGTYNEQFF	14	TRBV2	TRBJ2-1
CASRGGVTSTDTQYF	15	TRBV6-5	TRBJ2-3
CASSLSGLAGLSYEQYF	17	TRBV25-1	TRBJ2-7
CASSPQGGSGTEAFF	15	TRBV7-2	TRBJ1-1
CAWEVGANVLTF	12	TRBV30	TRBJ2-6
CASSVLAGDNEQFF	14	TRBV25-1	TRBJ2-1
CASSPSGRLNTGELFF	16	TRBV4-2	TRBJ2-2
CASSPWSGSYEQYF	14	TRBV27	TRBJ2-7
CASRLSHSGANVLTF	15	TRBV6-1	TRBJ2-6